The next 9 T cell receptor beta chains were all read from a single sample in a study of OX40 agonist ivuxolimab in advanced cancers. Assay: immunoSEQ multiplex PCR; the TCRdb copy retains only in-frame clones and omits some. The sample consists of tens of thousands of clones, roughly 87% of them appearing once. The sequencing used CD4+ or CD8+ T cells sorted from blood, collected in a trial of the OX40 agonist ivuxolimab. The receptors shown here come from an adult with an advanced solid tumor such as melanoma, head and neck, liver or kidney cancer.

This rearrangement joins TRBV4-3 to TRBJ1-5; D possibly corresponds to TRBD1 (5 bases). Germline lookup yields CDR1 LGHNA and CDR2 YSLEER. Trimming removed 0 bases at V and 6 bases at J, with 12 bases between. The CDR3 spans 15 residues. The CDR3 coding sequence is TGCGCCAGCAGCCAAGATCCGGGGGGAACTCAGCCCCAGCATTTT. Its translation: CASSQDPGGTQPQHF.

The chain has TRBV28 and TRBJ2-3, with TRBD2 as a possible D gene (5 bases). The CDR3 has 14 amino acids. V lost 3 bases and J lost 3, with 10 bases in between. Germline CDR1 and CDR2: MDHEN and SYDVKM. The CDR3 DNA reads as TGTGCCAGCAGTTTGAGGGTGGTGACAGATACGCAGTATTTT. This translates into CASSLRVVTDTQYF.

This chain joins TRBV6-1 and TRBJ1-4; TRBD1 is a possible D gene (5 bases). The CDR3 is made up of 15 amino acids. CDR1 and CDR2 from the germline V gene are MNHNS and SASEGT. Trimming left V 8 bases short and J 5 bases short, with 18 bases between. CDR3 in DNA: TGTGCCAGCCAAGGGGCCATGGTGGGGAATGAAAAACTGTTTTTT. This sequence encodes CASQGAMVGNEKLFF.

This rearrangement joins TRBV7-6 to TRBJ2-7; D perhaps matches TRBD1 (6 bases). V was trimmed by 5 bases and J by 3 bases, leaving 17 bases between them. The CDR3 runs to 15 residues. CDR1 and CDR2 from the germline V gene are SGHVS and FNYEAQ. This CDR3 is CASSRRGPDIYEQYF. The CDR3 nucleotides are TGTGCCAGCAGCCGCAGGGGTCCGGACATCTACGAGCAGTACTTC.

The gene calls are TRBV6-1 and TRBJ1-5; TRBD1 matches at 7 bases. Germline values: CDR1 MNHNS, CDR2 SASEGT. The CDR3 sequence is 14 residues long. Trimming removed 1 base from V and 4 bases from J; junction bases left unmatched: 1. The CDR3 DNA is TGTGCCAGCAGTGAAGACAGGGGAAATCAGCCCCAGCATTTT. Residues: CASSEDRGNQPQHF.

This chain uses TRBV7-6 with TRBJ1-5; TRBD1 matches at 7 bases. This CDR3 has 16 residues. Germline CDR1 is SGHVS and CDR2 is FNYEAQ. V trimming: 5 bases; J trimming: 0 bases; junction bases outside the gene matches: 7. As DNA, the CDR3 is TGTGCCAGCAGCCTAGAACAGGGGAATAGCAATCAGCCCCAGCATTTT. It specifies CASSLEQGNSNQPQHF. Combining the CDR3 with reference TRBV7-6 and TRBJ1-5 gives the whole variable domain GAGVSQSPRYKVTKRGQDVALRCDPISGHVSLYWYRQALGQGPEFLTYFNYEAQQDKSGLPNDRFSAERPEGSISTLTIQRTEQRDSAMYRCASSLEQGNSNQPQHFGDGTRLSIL.

This clone was observed a few times. This chain uses TRBV7-2 with TRBJ2-1, with TRBD2 matching 8 bases. This CDR3 comprises 16 residues. V gave up 0 bases and J gave up 4 bases; unmatched junction bases: 5. Germline CDR1 reads SGHTA; CDR2 reads FQGNSA. CDR3 amino acids: CASSLALASGYNEQFF. The CDR3, as DNA: TGTGCCAGCAGCTTAGCTTTGGCTAGCGGGTACAATGAGCAGTTCTTC.

The V call is TRBV19, the J call TRBJ1-1; D unresolved. Trimming cost V 1 base and J 1 base, with 7 bases left between them. The CDR3 is made up of 14 amino acids. Germline CDR1 LNHDA, CDR2 SQIVND (reference sequence). The CDR3 spells CASSIGVGNTEAFF. The CDR3 DNA sequence: TGTGCCAGTAGTATAGGGGTGGGGAACACTGAAGCTTTCTTT.

The CDR3 nucleotides read TGTGCCAGCAGTTACTCTGAGGGCAGCTTACCCTACGAGCAGTACTTC. This codes for CASSYSEGSLPYEQYF. The V gene is TRBV6-5, the J gene TRBJ2-7; a weak D match, TRBD2 (5 bases). This CDR3 has 16 amino acids. The V and J ends lost 0 bases and 2 bases respectively, with 14 bases between them. Germline loops: CDR1 MNHEY, CDR2 SVGAGI.